These 32 T cell receptor beta chains share one sample of origin, sequenced in a study of cytomegalovirus exposure and HLA in healthy donors (dated by TCRdb to the late 2010s). Libraries were prepared through the immunoSEQ multiplex PCR assay. For the multiplex PCR, a mixture combining 60 forward primers for TCR Vbeta segments and 13 reverse primers for TCR Jbeta segments was used. Not all clones reach the TCRdb copy of this immuneACCESS table, which keeps in-frame sequences only. Checked studies attribute under half of the gap to unresolved V genes and leave the rest unexplained. The sample table gives about 140,000 clones. The ten largest clones capture about 0.96% of the sample. Material: PBMCs. These receptors came from a male donor in good health and CMV-seronegative.

V gene TRBV5-6 combines with J gene TRBJ2-7; possible D gene TRBD1, 5 bases. From germline, CDR1 is SGHDT and CDR2 YYEEEE. Trimming took 0 bases from V and 5 from J, leaving 12 bases between them. The CDR3 totals 14 residues. The CDR3 here is CASSLGGSNHEQYF. The CDR3 DNA reads TGTGCCAGCAGCTTGGGGGGCAGTAACCACGAGCAGTACTTC.

The gene calls are TRBV30 and TRBJ1-1; D gene uncertain. The CDR3 consists of 16 residues. Germline assignment: CDR1 GTSNPN and CDR2 SVGIG (reference sequence). V shed 1 base and J shed 0 bases, with 15 bases lying between them. In nucleotides, the CDR3 is TGTGCCTGGAGTGAAGGCTCTGGGCTGCTGAACACTGAAGCTTTCTTT. Amino acid sequence: CAWSEGSGLLNTEAFF.

The V gene is TRBV7-9, the J gene TRBJ2-7; 8 bases align to TRBD2. Losses at the gene ends were 3 bases for V and 3 bases for J; bases not matched to a gene: 10. Per germline, CDR1 SEHNR and CDR2 FQNEAQ (reference sequence). This CDR3 contains 16 residues. DNA for the CDR3: TGTGCCAGCAGCTTTCTCGCGCGGGGGGCCAACTACGAGCAGTACTTC. Translated, it gives CASSFLARGANYEQYF.

This rearrangement joins TRBV11-2 to TRBJ2-2, with 8 bases aligning to TRBD2. Looked up from germline, CDR1 is SGHAT and CDR2 is FQNNGV. V shed 6 bases and J 4 bases; nucleotides not matched to a gene: 1. This CDR3 comprises 13 residues. The CDR3 coding sequence is TGTGCCAGCAGAGGGACTAGCACCGGGGAGCTGTTTTTT. Its translation: CASRGTSTGELFF.

This CDR3 is CASTSPGREQYF. The CDR3 nucleotides are TGTGCCAGTACATCCCCAGGGCGCGAGCAGTACTTC. The chain recombines TRBV19 with TRBJ2-7; D may be TRBD1 (5 bases). The ends were cut back, 7 bases at V and 6 bases at J, with 13 bases in the middle. The CDR3 loop spans 12 amino acids. Germline CDR1 and CDR2: LNHDA and SQIVND (reference sequence).

The J gene is TRBJ2-5, the V gene TRBV11-3; 7 bases match TRBD2. Germline values: CDR1 SGHNT, CDR2 YENEEA. V shed 5 bases, J shed 2 bases, and the junction held 14 bases outside the gene matches. CDR3 length equals 17 residues. CDR3 in DNA: TGTGCCAGCAGCCGCTGGTCGAGGGAGGGAAGGCAAGAGACCCAGTACTTC. Translation gives CASSRWSREGRQETQYF. The full variable domain, rest sourced from reference TRBV11-3 and TRBJ2-5, is EAGVVQSPRYKIIEKKQPVAFWCNPISGHNTLYWYLQNLGQGPELLIRYENEEAVDDSQLPKDRFSAERLKGVDSTLKIQPAELGDSAVYLCASSRWSREGRQETQYFGPGTRLLVL.

The chain carries TRBV19 and TRBJ1-5; 9 nucleotides align to TRBD1. J lost 6 bases, V lost 4 bases, and 7 bases had no gene match. In germline, CDR1 is LNHDA, CDR2 SQIVND (reference sequence). The CDR3 consists of 15 residues. The CDR3 loop reads CASSTGTGTGQPQHF. The CDR3 coding sequence is TGTGCCAGTAGTACTGGGACAGGGACGGGTCAGCCCCAGCATTTT.

The chain has TRBV7-2 and TRBJ2-1, with TRBD2 matching over 11 bases. V lost 1 base to trimming and J lost 10 bases; unmatched junction nucleotides: 6. CDR3 length equals 15 residues. Germline V gives CDR1 SGHTA, CDR2 FQGNSA. CDR3 protein: CASSLGSGRAPEQFF. CDR3 DNA sequence: TGTGCCAGCAGCTTAGGTAGCGGGAGGGCCCCCGAGCAGTTCTTC.

The V and J genes are TRBV7-2 and TRBJ2-2; 8 bases agree with TRBD1. This CDR3 comprises 14 residues. The J segment lost 8 bases and the V segment lost 5 bases, leaving 7 bases of the junction unmatched. Germline assignment: CDR1 SGHTA and CDR2 FQGNSA. For the CDR3, the DNA is TGTGCCAGCAGCATTAGACAGGGGCAAGGGGAGCTGTTTTTT. Translation: CASSIRQGQGELFF.

J is TRBJ1-1 and V is TRBV30, with D perhaps TRBD1 (6 bases). CDR1 is GTSNPN and CDR2 is SVGIG in the germline V gene (reference sequence). The CDR3 sequence is 14 residues long. Trimming removed 1 base at V and 2 bases at J, with 11 bases between. The CDR3 here is CAWSATGLNTEAFF. In DNA, the CDR3 is TGTGCCTGGAGTGCTACAGGGTTAAACACTGAAGCTTTCTTT.

This sequence joins TRBV28 and TRBJ2-7, with D maybe TRBD1 (5 bases). The CDR3 has 14 amino acids. Per the germline V gene, CDR1 is MDHEN and CDR2 is SYDVKM. The V gene lost 3 bases and the J gene lost 7 bases, with 16 bases spanning the gap. The CDR3 region is CASSLATVPREQYF. DNA of the CDR3: TGTGCCAGCAGTTTGGCGACAGTTCCGAGGGAGCAGTACTTC.

J is TRBJ1-2 and V is TRBV29-1; D unresolved. This CDR3 has 10 amino acids. With 4 bases removed from V and 7 bases from J, the gap between germline ends came to 7 bases. Germline V gene lookup returns CDR1 SQVTM and CDR2 ANQGSEA. CDR3 region: CSVGGGGYTF. The CDR3 nucleotides read TGCAGCGTTGGAGGAGGTGGCTACACCTTC.

The chain employs TRBV5-1 and TRBJ2-5, with 14 bases lining up with TRBD2. The CDR3 extends over 17 amino acids. V was clipped by 3 bases and J by 1 base; unmatched bases: 5. Germline lookup yields CDR1 SGHRS and CDR2 YFSETQ. CDR3 sequence reads: CASSSGGTSGGQETQYF. The CDR3 bases are TGCGCCAGCAGCTCCGGGGGGACTAGCGGGGGCCAAGAGACCCAGTACTTC.

The rearrangement joins TRBV7-2 to TRBJ2-7; tentatively, D is TRBD1 (5 bases). Germline CDR1 and CDR2: SGHTA and FQGNSA. V lost 0 bases and J 3 bases, leaving 9 bases between the germline ends. The CDR3 runs to 14 residues. CDR3 sequence: CASSLAGALYEQYF. The CDR3 DNA follows: TGTGCCAGCAGCTTAGCAGGGGCCCTCTACGAGCAGTACTTC.

V is TRBV9 and J is TRBJ2-1; weak D call: TRBD2 (6 bases). The CDR3 spans 15 residues. V lost 0 bases to trimming and J lost 4 bases, with 11 bases between them. The germline gives CDR1 SGDLS, CDR2 YYNGEE. The CDR3 spells CASSVAGSLYNEQFF. The DNA of the CDR3 is TGTGCCAGCAGCGTAGCCGGGAGCTTGTACAATGAGCAGTTCTTC.

The chain recombines TRBV11-1 with TRBJ1-2, with D hard to call. This CDR3 is 16 amino acids long. Trimming removed 5 bases from V and 4 bases from J, with 20 bases in between. Germline lookup yields CDR1 SGHAT and CDR2 FQDESV (reference sequence). The CDR3 region is CASSGVSLTGFYGYTF. As DNA, the CDR3 is TGTGCCAGCAGCGGGGTCTCGTTGACGGGATTCTATGGCTACACCTTC.

The chain recombines TRBV5-6 with TRBJ2-3; possible D gene TRBD1, 6 bases. The CDR3 runs to 15 residues. Germline V gives CDR1 SGHDT, CDR2 YYEEEE. The V end lost 4 bases, the J end lost 0 bases, and 12 bases lay between the germline ends. CDR3 loop: CASSLQGSSTDTQYF. Here the CDR3 DNA reads TGTGCCAGCAGCCTACAGGGATCTAGCACAGATACGCAGTATTTT.

This sequence joins TRBV4-1 and TRBJ2-7; the D gene is possibly TRBD1 (6 bases). The length of the CDR3 is 11 residues. Germline CDR1 MGHRA, CDR2 YSYEKL. With 8 bases removed from V and 5 bases from J, the gap between germline ends came to 10 bases. The chain's CDR3 is CASADSHEQYF. CDR3 nucleotides: TGCGCCAGCGCGGACAGTCACGAGCAGTACTTC.

This chain uses TRBV2 with TRBJ1-6, with TRBD1 matching over 7 bases. The CDR3 length is 14 residues. J was trimmed by 7 bases and V by 6 bases; bases with no gene match: 6. The germline gives CDR1 SNHLY, CDR2 FYNNEI. The CDR3 here is CASRRDSPNSPLHF. CDR3 DNA sequence: TGTGCCAGCAGGAGGGACAGCCCCAATTCACCCCTCCACTTT.

The J gene is TRBJ2-1, the V gene TRBV5-4, with 7 positions matching TRBD2. Germline V gene lookup returns CDR1 SGHNT and CDR2 YYREEE (reference sequence). This CDR3 has 14 residues. The trim removed 0 bases at V and 5 bases at J, leaving 2 bases unmatched. The chain's CDR3 is CASSLDAGDNEQFF. CDR3 DNA sequence: TGTGCCAGCAGCTTGGACGCGGGGGACAATGAGCAGTTCTTC.

The chain couples TRBV5-6 to TRBJ2-5, with a tentative D call TRBD1 (6 bases). Germline CDR1 SGHDT, CDR2 YYEEEE. Trimming left V 3 bases short and J 1 base short, with 10 bases between. There are 14 residues in the CDR3. In DNA form, the CDR3 reads TGTGCCAGCAGCTCTACAGGGTCCCAAGAGACCCAGTACTTC. It encodes CASSSTGSQETQYF.

This chain uses TRBV4-1 with TRBJ1-2, with a possible D match to TRBD1 (5 bases). CDR1 MGHRA and CDR2 YSYEKL come from the germline V gene. The CDR3 loop spans 16 amino acids. V lost 1 base, J lost 3 bases, and 15 bases lay in between. CDR3 amino acids: CASSQGRGRVDYGYTF. The CDR3 nucleotides read TGCGCCAGCAGCCAAGGTCGCGGCAGGGTAGACTATGGCTACACCTTC.

The chain employs TRBV7-8 and TRBJ2-7; maybe TRBD1 (6 bases). This CDR3 comprises 13 residues. V lost 0 bases, J lost 4 bases, and 7 bases lay in between. CDR1 is SGHVS and CDR2 is FQNEAQ in the germline V gene. Here the CDR3 reads CASSLAQGYEQYF. The CDR3 region has the DNA TGTGCCAGCAGCTTAGCGCAGGGGTACGAGCAGTACTTC.

J is TRBJ1-6 and V is TRBV7-2, with D tentatively TRBD1 (6 bases). V was trimmed by 2 bases and J by 5 bases, leaving 13 bases between them. Germline assignment: CDR1 SGHTA and CDR2 FQGNSA. There are 16 residues in the CDR3. The chain's CDR3 is CASSLLFQGNNSPLHF. DNA of the CDR3: TGTGCCAGCAGCTTACTGTTTCAGGGGAATAATTCACCCCTCCACTTT.

V gene TRBV5-6 combines with J gene TRBJ2-1; no reliable D call. The CDR3 sequence is 10 residues long. V was trimmed by 4 bases and J by 9 bases, leaving 5 bases between them. Germline-derived CDR1 and CDR2 are SGHDT and YYEEEE. The CDR3 coding sequence is TGTGCCAGCAGCCTTCCTGAGCAGTTCTTC. Residues: CASSLPEQFF.

V and J are TRBV4-1 and TRBJ2-2; no clear D gene. Germline V gene data show CDR1 as MGHRA and CDR2 as YSYEKL. With 2 bases removed from V and 1 base from J, the gap between germline ends came to 5 bases. The CDR3 runs to 14 residues. Here the CDR3 reads CASSQTVNTGELFF. CDR3 sequence (DNA): TGCGCCAGCAGCCAAACAGTGAACACCGGGGAGCTGTTTTTT.

The CDR3 is CASQTGTGVGKLFF. In DNA, the CDR3 is TGCGCCAGCCAAACCGGGACAGGGGTAGGAAAACTGTTTTTT. V and J are TRBV5-1 and TRBJ1-4, with 10 positions matching TRBD1. This CDR3 spans 14 amino acids. V was pared by 7 bases and J by 10 bases, with 10 bases of the junction left unmatched. CDR1 is SGHRS, CDR2 YFSETQ, per germline.

Here the CDR3 reads CASSLGSGERAEAFF. The CDR3 DNA follows: TGTGCCAGCAGCTTAGGTTCCGGGGAACGTGCTGAAGCTTTCTTT. The chain joins TRBV7-8 to TRBJ1-1, with D hard to call. Trimming pared 1 base from V and 6 bases from J, leaving 15 bases between. From germline, CDR1 is SGHVS and CDR2 FQNEAQ. The CDR3 totals 15 residues.

CDR3 amino acids: CSVRGGVLNEQFF. CDR3 DNA: TGCAGCGTTCGCGGGGGGGTTCTCAATGAGCAGTTCTTC. The chain combines TRBV29-1 with TRBJ2-1; 9 bases map to TRBD2. The length of the CDR3 is 13 residues. Germline V gives CDR1 SQVTM, CDR2 ANQGSEA. With 5 bases clipped from V and 6 bases from J, the junction kept 5 bases outside the gene matches.

The chain joins TRBV7-6 to TRBJ1-1; 11 bases match TRBD1. The ends lost 5 bases at V and 6 bases at J; junction bases unmatched: 14. The CDR3 runs to 17 residues. The germline gives CDR1 SGHVS, CDR2 FNYEAQ. The CDR3 DNA sequence: TGTGCCAGCAGCGGCCGGACAGGGGGCTCGTTCGGCGCTGAAGCTTTCTTT. Residues: CASSGRTGGSFGAEAFF.

The genes are TRBV6-5 and TRBJ2-1; the match to TRBD1 covers 9 bases. Germline V gene sequence: CDR1 MNHEY, CDR2 SVGAGI. J was trimmed by 6 bases and V by 2 bases; bases with no gene match: 5. This CDR3 spans 15 amino acids. The CDR3 DNA reads TGTGCCAGCAGTTACATGGACAGGGGACCCAATGAGCAGTTCTTC. Its protein is CASSYMDRGPNEQFF.

This chain uses TRBV11-2 with TRBJ2-7; TRBD2 agrees at 12 bases. Trimming took 6 bases from V and 0 from J; bases not matched to a gene: 6. This CDR3 contains 16 residues. From germline, CDR1 is SGHAT and CDR2 FQNNGV. CDR3 nucleotide sequence: TGTGCCAGCAGAATTGGACTAGCGGGGTCCTCCTACGAGCAGTACTTC. Its protein product is CASRIGLAGSSYEQYF. Supplemented by reference TRBV11-2 and TRBJ2-7, the full variable domain reads EAGVAQSPRYKIIEKRQSVAFWCNPISGHATLYWYQQILGQGPKLLIQFQNNGVVDDSQLPKDRFSAERLKGVDSTLKIQPAKLEDSAVYLCASRIGLAGSSYEQYFGPGTRLTVT.